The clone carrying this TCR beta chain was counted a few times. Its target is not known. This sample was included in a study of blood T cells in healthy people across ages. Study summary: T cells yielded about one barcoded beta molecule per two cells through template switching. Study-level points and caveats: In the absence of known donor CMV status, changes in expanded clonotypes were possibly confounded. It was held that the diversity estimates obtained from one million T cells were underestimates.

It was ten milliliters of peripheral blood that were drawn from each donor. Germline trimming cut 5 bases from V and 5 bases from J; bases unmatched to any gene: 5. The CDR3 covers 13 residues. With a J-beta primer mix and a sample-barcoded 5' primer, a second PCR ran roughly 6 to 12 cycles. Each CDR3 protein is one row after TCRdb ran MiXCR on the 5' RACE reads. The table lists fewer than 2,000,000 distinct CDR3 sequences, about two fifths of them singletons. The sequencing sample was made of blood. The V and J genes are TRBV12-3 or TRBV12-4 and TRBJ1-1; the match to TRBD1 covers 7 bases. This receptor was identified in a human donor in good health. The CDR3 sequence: CASSRQGVTEAFF. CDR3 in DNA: TGTGCCAGCAGTCGACAGGGAGTAACTGAAGCTTTCTTT.